This T cell receptor beta chain is drawn from a study of shared clonotypes between healthy human individuals. Overall study: For every donor, three CD4 naive, three CD4 memory, two CD8 naive and one CD8 memory plates were used. Study-wide points: Sharing across several donors was seen in around 5.1% of naive CD4 clonotypes.

This CDR3 contains 14 residues. V was pared by 4 bases and J by 0 bases, with 9 bases between. Germline CDR1 and CDR2: MDHEN and SYDVKM. The data were produced by immunoSEQ multiplex PCR, yet TCRdb's version contains in-frame clones alone and is incomplete. The sample lists fewer than 1.4 million clones, around 82% occurring once. To note about this clone: Its specificity is not known.

The chain carries TRBV28 and TRBJ2-5; D gene unclear. The sequenced material came from memory CD4+ T cells from PBMCs. The sample's subset: CD45RA-negative fraction. The TCR sequence derives from a man younger than 35 in good health. Some clones in this sample may be carry-over from other donors' samples. CDR3 in amino acids: CASSSPLYQETQYF. CDR3 DNA: TGTGCCAGCAGTTCGCCCCTTTACCAAGAGACCCAGTACTTC. Based on the CDR3 plus reference TRBV28 and TRBJ2-5, the full variable domain is DVKVTQSSRYLVKRTGEKVFLECVQDMDHENMFWYRQDPGLGLRLIYFSYDVKMKEKGDIPEGYSVSREKKERFSLILESASTNQTSMYLCASSSPLYQETQYFGPGTRLLVL.